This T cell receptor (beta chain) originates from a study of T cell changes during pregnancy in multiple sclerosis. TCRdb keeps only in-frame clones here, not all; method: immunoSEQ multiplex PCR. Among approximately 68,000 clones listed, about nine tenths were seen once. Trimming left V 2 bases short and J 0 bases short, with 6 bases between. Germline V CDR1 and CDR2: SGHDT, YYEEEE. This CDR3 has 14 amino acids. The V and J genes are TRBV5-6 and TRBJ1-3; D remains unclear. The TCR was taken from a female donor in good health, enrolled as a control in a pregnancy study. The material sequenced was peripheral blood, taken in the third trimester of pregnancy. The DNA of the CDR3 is TGTGCCAGCAGCTTTCTTAACTCTGGAAACACCATATATTTT. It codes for CASSFLNSGNTIYF.